The T cell receptor beta chain described here comes from a study of tissue T cells after allogeneic stem cell transplantation (dated by TCRdb to between 2021 and 2023). Regarding the complete study: TCR beta repertoires were profiled across many tissues obtained from research autopsies of patients with and without GVHD, as well as in mouse models of GVHD. The human part of the study was a prospective observational study with no blinding and no randomization. Study-wide findings and limitations: Only a few T cell clones appeared in more than one patient, yet motif-based clustering showed tissue-specific repertoire signatures that were shared between patients. Sampling depth was acknowledged as a limitation, and the patient cohort was both small and clinically heterogeneous. In both patients and mice, T cells from blood and spleen covered only a limited part of the TCR repertoire found in tissues. Within patients, how anatomically similar tissues were was a major factor shaping TCR repertoire composition, regardless of disease or transplant status. The study did not establish which tissue TCRs were alloreactive or antigen-specific, and some clones may have been host cells that persisted.

Library preparation was by the immunoSEQ multiplex PCR assay. TCRbeta CDR3 sequencing was performed at survey depth by Adaptive Biotechnologies, and CDR3 sequences, V/J genes, productive frequency and template counts were reported. TCR beta CDR3 regions were amplified from genomic DNA instead of RNA. In the source study's methods: Jensen-Shannon divergence served to quantify pairwise repertoire overlap between tissues, with 0 meaning identical and 1 meaning complete divergence. Tissues were grouped by single-linkage agglomerative hierarchical clustering of pairwise JSD values, and the clustering results were shown as dendrograms. GLIPH2 was run on all patient samples with simulation_depth 1000, kmer_min_depth 3 and cdr3_length_cutoff 8, and groups with more than two unique CDR3s were retained. A standardized tissue-overlap score was calculated by extrapolating Jaccard GLIPH-group overlap across patients to a standard repertoire size of 1000 clones. To look at how diversity was associated with clinical or experimental variables, linear mixed-effect models were used, with tissue treated as a fixed effect and individual treated as a random effect. What TCRdb holds here is the immuneACCESS table cut down to in-frame rearrangements. Part of the clones is not present; checked against another copy, under half of the missing clones reflect an unresolved V gene, and the others are unexplained. Clone size and V and J calls were adopted from that table, with D and trimming inferred from the DNA. This sample lists some 48,000 clones; roughly four fifths were detected once. About 0.71% of the sample is taken by the ten largest.

For this clone: The antigen this receptor binds is unknown. As a mouse receptor, it takes its gene names and germline sequences from the mouse. Sequencing ends 1 residue short of the CDR3 end; the germline J gene provides the rest.

Taken from the germline V gene, the CDR1 and CDR2 loops are NSHNY and SYGAGN. Reading from cysteine to phenylalanine, the CDR3 counts 14 amino acids. Of the CDR3's DNA, 39 bases were read; they are in frame from base 1. Relative to germline, V is 3 bases shorter and J is 0 bases shorter, with 6 bases between their ends. The rearranged segments are TRBV13-1 and TRBJ2-2; the D gene assignment is ambiguous. This sequence originates from a pool of C57BL/6 mice in good health. The sequenced sample consisted of sorted cells pooled from one or two spleens. The CDR3 protein: CASSGATNTGQLYF. The DNA read from the CDR3 is TGTGCCAGCAGTGGGGCTACAAACACCGGGCAGCTCTAC.